This T cell receptor (beta chain) was captured in a study of lymphopenia after photon versus proton radiotherapy. Regarding the study as a whole: Relative stability marked proton patients; photon patients lost diversity and naive cells.

CDR1 is SGHRS and CDR2 is YFSETQ in the germline V gene. The V segment lost 8 bases and the J segment 1 base; nucleotides outside the gene matches: 7. This CDR3 has 14 residues. Generated by immunoSEQ multiplex PCR, the TCRdb table keeps only in-frame clones and is missing some. The data hold some 170,000 clones, with less than 90% observed a single time. On this clone itself: As yet, its antigen is unknown.

This clonotype was obtained from a man aged 45-65 years with gastric cancer. This sample comprised peripheral blood, obtained from a patient treated with photon-based radiotherapy. J is TRBJ2-3 and V is TRBV5-1, with TRBD1 matching over 7 bases. The CDR3 loop is CASTTGRGTDTQYF. The CDR3 nucleotides are TGCGCCAGTACGACAGGGAGAGGCACAGATACGCAGTATTTT.